This entry lists 19 T cell receptor beta chains sequenced from one sample in a study of blood T cell repertoires in COVID-19. The protocol was immunoSEQ multiplex PCR, while the TCRdb copy is restricted to in-frame clones and leaves out a portion. The data hold some 75,000 clones, with roughly 90% observed a single time. The sequencing sample was made of peripheral blood. These receptors all stem from a man aged 80 or over with COVID-19, enrolled during active disease.

This chain joins TRBV7-9 and TRBJ2-5; D remains unclear. The germline V gene encodes CDR1 SEHNR and CDR2 FQNEAQ (reference sequence). CDR3 length: 13 amino acids. Trimming left V 1 base short and J 1 base short, with 4 bases between. The CDR3 DNA reads TGTGCCAGCAGCTTAGACACCCAAGAGACCCAGTACTTC. This codes for CASSLDTQETQYF. The full variable domain, its missing parts supplied by reference TRBV7-9 and TRBJ2-5, is DTGVSQNPRHKITKRGQNVTFRCDPISEHNRLYWYRQTLGQGPEFLTYFQNEAQLEKSRLLSDRFSAERPKGSFSTLEIQRTEQGDSAMYLCASSLDTQETQYFGPGTRLLVL.

The chain has TRBV29-1 and TRBJ1-2, with D unclear. The CDR3 totals 12 residues. Germline values: CDR1 SQVTM, CDR2 ANQGSEA. V lost 4 bases and J 4 bases, leaving 10 bases between the germline ends. The CDR3 bases are TGCAGCGTTGTCGGGGAAGGCTATGGCTACACCTTC. This sequence encodes CSVVGEGYGYTF. Using reference TRBV29-1 and TRBJ1-2 for the parts outside the CDR3, the full variable domain is SAVISQKPSRDICQRGTSLTIQCQVDSQVTMMFWYRQQPGQSLTLIATANQGSEATYESGFVIDKFPISRPNLTFSTLTVSNMSPEDSSIYLCSVVGEGYGYTFGSGTRLTVV.

This clone was counted only a few times. The chain combines TRBV27 with TRBJ2-2; D remains ambiguous. Trimming cost V 5 bases and J 0 bases, with 7 bases left between them. Germline loops: CDR1 MNHEY, CDR2 SMNVEV (reference sequence). This CDR3 has 14 residues. The CDR3 DNA reads TGTGCCAGCAGTCCTGGGCCGAACACCGGGGAGCTGTTTTTT. Its translation is CASSPGPNTGELFF.

The V call is TRBV19, the J call TRBJ1-2, with 7 bases aligning to TRBD1. This CDR3 is built from 17 residues. J lost 0 bases, V lost 7 bases, and 14 bases had no gene match. In germline, CDR1 is LNHDA, CDR2 SQIVND (reference sequence). Written as DNA, the CDR3 is TGTGCCAGTACTACACGGACAGGTCGGGGAACTAACTATGGCTACACCTTC. This gives the protein CASTTRTGRGTNYGYTF.

The chain has TRBV9 and TRBJ2-2; D is possibly TRBD1 (6 bases). CDR3 length: 15 residues. V lost 2 bases and J 1 base, leaving 9 bases between the germline ends. Per the germline V gene, CDR1 is SGDLS and CDR2 is YYNGEE. The CDR3, as DNA: TGTGCCAGCAGCGTCCTGGACAGGAACACCGGGGAGCTGTTTTTT. The encoded protein is CASSVLDRNTGELFF.

This clone was observed a handful of times. The CDR3 protein is CASSRTGRAYTF. Written as DNA, the CDR3 is TGTGCCAGCAGCCGCACAGGGAGGGCCTACACCTTC. This chain joins TRBV14 and TRBJ1-2, with D maybe TRBD1 (6 bases). CDR1 and CDR2 (germline): SGHDN, FVKESK. Trimming shortened V by 4 bases and J by 10 bases, and 13 bases separated the two germline ends. The CDR3 totals 12 residues.

The chain is built from TRBV6-1 and TRBJ1-1; D might be TRBD1 (5 bases). This CDR3 is 14 amino acids long. In germline, CDR1 is MNHNS, CDR2 SASEGT. Trimming left V 0 bases short and J 6 bases short, with 11 bases between. CDR3 amino acids: CASSEAFGHPEAFF. The CDR3 nucleotides read TGTGCCAGCAGTGAAGCGTTTGGACACCCTGAAGCTTTCTTT.

The rearrangement uses TRBV6-1 and TRBJ2-7; D unresolved. Trimming removed 1 base at V and 2 bases at J, with 6 bases between. This CDR3 spans 13 amino acids. Germline V gene lookup returns CDR1 MNHNS and CDR2 SASEGT. CDR3 DNA sequence: TGTGCCAGCAGTGAAGGACACCCCTACGAGCAGTACTTC. Amino acids: CASSEGHPYEQYF.

The chain couples TRBV24-1 to TRBJ2-3; D might be TRBD2 (6 bases). V shed 4 bases and J shed 3 bases, with 13 bases lying between them. The germline CDR1 and CDR2 sequences are KGHDR and SFDVKD. CDR3 length equals 15 residues. CDR3 bases: TGTGCCACCAGTGACGGGGGAAAGGGTACAGATACGCAGTATTTT. As protein: CATSDGGKGTDTQYF.

The table lists this clone with a few counts. V is TRBV7-2 and J is TRBJ2-7; maybe TRBD1 (6 bases). Germline V gene sequence: CDR1 SGHTA, CDR2 FQGNSA. The CDR3 runs 14 residues. V lost 3 bases and J 4 bases, leaving 13 bases between the germline ends. The CDR3 DNA reads TGTGCCAGCAGCTTCCCGGGACACTATTACGAGCAGTACTTC. Protein sequence: CASSFPGHYYEQYF.

V and J are TRBV10-3 and TRBJ2-7; the match to TRBD1 covers 11 bases. This CDR3 region has 13 residues. Germline CDR1 and CDR2: ENHRY and SYGVKD. J lost 7 bases, V lost 8 bases, and 7 bases had no gene match. The CDR3 nucleotides read TGTGCCATCTCCCGGACAGGGGGCTTGGAGCAGTACTTC. Translating gives CAISRTGGLEQYF.

The chain uses TRBV7-2 and TRBJ1-3; no reliable D call. This CDR3 is built from 17 residues. Trimming stripped 2 bases from V and 0 bases from J, with 14 bases between. Germline values: CDR1 SGHTA, CDR2 FQGNSA. The CDR3 nucleotides are TGTGCCAGCAGCTTACTCTATCGGGGTGCCTCTGGAAACACCATATATTTT. This encodes CASSLLYRGASGNTIYF.

V gene TRBV4-1 combines with J gene TRBJ2-2; D gene unclear. Germline CDR1 MGHRA, CDR2 YSYEKL. CDR3 length: 16 residues. V was pared by 0 bases and J by 0 bases, with 8 bases between. The CDR3 sequence: CASSQEGTTNTGELFF. Written as DNA, the CDR3 is TGCGCCAGCAGCCAAGAGGGCACCACGAACACCGGGGAGCTGTTTTTT.

This clone was counted between two and nine times. The rearrangement joins TRBV3-1 (or the pseudogene TRBV3-2) to TRBJ2-2, with 9 bases lining up with TRBD1. J lost 5 bases, V lost 3 bases, and 4 bases had no gene match. Germline CDR1 and CDR2: LGHDT and YNNKEL (reference sequence). This CDR3 has 15 residues. CDR3: CASSHHRGLTGELFF. The CDR3 bases are TGTGCCAGCAGCCATCACAGGGGGCTTACCGGGGAGCTGTTTTTT.

The genes are TRBV7-9 and TRBJ2-5; TRBD2 matches at 9 bases. This CDR3 is built from 14 residues. V gave up 0 bases and J gave up 4 bases; unmatched junction bases: 0. The V gene's germline CDR1 is SEHNR and CDR2 FQNEAQ (reference sequence). As DNA, the CDR3 is TGTGCCAGCAGCTTAGCGCGGGGGGGAGAGACCCAGTACTTC. Residues: CASSLARGGETQYF.

The chain employs TRBV2 and TRBJ2-5, with 10 bases identical to TRBD1. Trimming removed 7 bases from V and 2 bases from J; junction bases left unmatched: 10. The germline V gene encodes CDR1 SNHLY and CDR2 FYNNEI. The CDR3 runs to 16 residues. The CDR3 DNA follows: TGTGCCAGCACGATGACAGGGGGCGGCGGTCAAGAGACCCAGTACTTC. Its translation: CASTMTGGGGQETQYF.

This chain uses TRBV5-1 with TRBJ1-2; 8 positions agree with TRBD1. Germline V lookup: CDR1 SGHRS, CDR2 YFSETQ. The CDR3 has 15 amino acids. J was trimmed by 8 bases and V by 10 bases; bases with no gene match: 19. The CDR3 bases are TGCGCCCCCTTCGAGGGGTTCAGGGGGCGCGAGGGCTACACCTTC. Residues: CAPFEGFRGREGYTF.

The sample holds one count of this clone. This chain joins TRBV3-1 (or the pseudogene TRBV3-2) and TRBJ2-7; 7 positions agree with TRBD1. CDR1 and CDR2 (germline): LGHDT, YNNKEL (reference sequence). J was trimmed by 6 bases and V by 4 bases; bases with no gene match: 12. This CDR3 has 15 residues. For the CDR3, the DNA is TGTGCCAGCAGCCTAGCAGGGGGTTACGGTGGCGAGCAGTACTTC. It yields the protein CASSLAGGYGGEQYF.

The rearrangement links TRBV2 to TRBJ2-1; 7 bases are shared with TRBD1. J lost 0 bases, V lost 0 bases, and 2 bases had no gene match. Germline CDR1 SNHLY, CDR2 FYNNEI. CDR3 length: 16 amino acids. As DNA, the CDR3 is TGTGCCAGCAGTGAAGCCGGGACAGCCTCCTACAATGAGCAGTTCTTC. This encodes CASSEAGTASYNEQFF.